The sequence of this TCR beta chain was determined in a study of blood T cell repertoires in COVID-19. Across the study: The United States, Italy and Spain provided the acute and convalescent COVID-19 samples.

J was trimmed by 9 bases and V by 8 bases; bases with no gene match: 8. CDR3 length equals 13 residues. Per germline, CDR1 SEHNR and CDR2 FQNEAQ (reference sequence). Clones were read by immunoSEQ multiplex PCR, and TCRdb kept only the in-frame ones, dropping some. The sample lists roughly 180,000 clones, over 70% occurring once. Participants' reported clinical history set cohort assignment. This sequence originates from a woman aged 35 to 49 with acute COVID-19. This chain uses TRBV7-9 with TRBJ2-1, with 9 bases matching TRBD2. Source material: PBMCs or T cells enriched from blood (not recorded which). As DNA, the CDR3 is TGTGCCAGCCGATCTAGCGGGACGGCTGAGCAGTTCTTC. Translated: CASRSSGTAEQFF.